These 28 T cell receptor beta chains share one sample of origin, sequenced in a study of T cell repertoires in ileal Crohn's disease. This table comes from immunoSEQ multiplex PCR, and its TCRdb copy is limited to in-frame clones, with some not included. The sample carries around 15,000 clones, 76% recorded once. The time point was: inflamed ileum from the surgical specimen. The source material was ileal tissue. These receptors were taken from an adult with Crohn's disease.

V is TRBV9 and J is TRBJ2-7, with 8 bases fitting TRBD2. This CDR3 has 13 residues. V trimming: 1 base; J trimming: 6 bases; junction bases outside the gene matches: 3. Germline values: CDR1 SGDLS, CDR2 YYNGEE. In DNA, the CDR3 is TGTGCCAGCAGCGTAACGGGGGGGCCCGAGCAGTACTTC. Residues: CASSVTGGPEQYF.

The chain recombines TRBV10-3 with TRBJ1-5; no clear D. Germline loops: CDR1 ENHRY, CDR2 SYGVKD. CDR3 size: 16 residues. The V gene lost 0 bases and the J gene lost 2 bases, with 11 bases spanning the gap. The DNA of the CDR3 is TGTGCCATCAGTGAGTCGACAACCCGGGGCAATCAGCCCCAGCATTTT. Its protein is CAISESTTRGNQPQHF.

This clone was seen more than once but under ten times. This CDR3 is also generated by other DNA sequences in the sample. The V call is TRBV5-1, the J call TRBJ1-1; D is unresolved. Germline V CDR1 and CDR2: SGHRS, YFSETQ. The CDR3 contains 14 residues. V was shortened by 0 bases and J by 1 base, with 7 bases between the two germline ends. The CDR3 reads CASSLAGPNTEAFF. In nucleotides, the CDR3 is TGCGCCAGCAGCTTGGCGGGTCCGAACACTGAAGCTTTCTTT.

The chain carries TRBV19 and TRBJ1-5, with TRBD1 identical over 8 bases. Germline V CDR1 and CDR2: LNHDA, SQIVND (reference sequence). The junction had 11 bases not matched to a gene; V was cut back by 11 bases and J by 2 bases. The CDR3 extends over 15 amino acids. CDR3 bases: TGTGCCGTGGGACAGGTTCTGGTTGGCAATCAGCCCCAGCATTTT. It encodes CAVGQVLVGNQPQHF.

The V and J genes are TRBV7-2 and TRBJ1-4, with D tentatively TRBD1 (5 bases). The V gene lost 3 bases and the J gene lost 8 bases, with 16 bases spanning the gap. Germline V lookup: CDR1 SGHTA, CDR2 FQGNSA. The CDR3 is 15 amino acids. The CDR3 coding sequence is TGTGCCAGCAGCTTCGCTGGGGGATCGGGGGAAAAACTGTTTTTT. It specifies CASSFAGGSGEKLFF.

J is TRBJ1-1 and V is TRBV20-1; no firm D call. The ends were cut back, 3 bases at V and 7 bases at J, with 6 bases in the middle. CDR3 length: 10 amino acids. CDR1 and CDR2 from the germline V gene are DFQATT and SNEGSKA (reference sequence). The CDR3 nucleotides are TGCAGTGCTAGGCTCGATGAAGCTTTCTTT. Its protein product is CSARLDEAFF.

This clone was seen a handful of times. The chain has TRBV2 and TRBJ1-6; perhaps TRBD1 as D (5 bases). CDR1 SNHLY and CDR2 FYNNEI come from the germline V gene. There are 17 residues in the CDR3. V lost 3 bases, J lost 0 bases, and 12 bases lay in between. CDR3 bases: TGTGCCAGCAGTGAGGGGGGGTTGAGCTCCTATAATTCACCCCTCCACTTT. Translation: CASSEGGLSSYNSPLHF.

The rearrangement links TRBV9 to TRBJ2-5; D is uncertain. Germline loops: CDR1 SGDLS, CDR2 YYNGEE. V lost 3 bases to trimming and J lost 1 base, with 13 bases between them. The CDR3 is made up of 15 amino acids. Written as DNA, the CDR3 is TGTGCCAGCAGCGACCGGGCGGCCGGCCAAGAGACCCAGTACTTC. Its protein product is CASSDRAAGQETQYF.

This chain links TRBV6-1 with TRBJ1-5; 8 positions match TRBD1. CDR1 is MNHNS, CDR2 SASEGT, per germline. With V trimmed by 6 bases and J by 7 bases, 8 bases remained unmatched. The length of the CDR3 is 14 residues. As DNA, the CDR3 is TGTGCCAGCAGCGCACGGACAGGGCTCCAGCCCCAGCATTTT. It is translated as CASSARTGLQPQHF.

The rearrangement uses TRBV12-5 and TRBJ2-1; 11 nucleotides agree with TRBD1. Germline V gene lookup returns CDR1 LGHNT and CDR2 FRNRAP. J lost 7 bases, V lost 6 bases, and 8 bases had no gene match. The CDR3 totals 15 residues. The CDR3 loop reads CASGRGQGGENEQFF. In nucleotides, the CDR3 is TGTGCTAGTGGCCGGGGACAGGGGGGCGAAAATGAGCAGTTCTTC. Based on the CDR3 plus reference TRBV12-5 and TRBJ2-1, the full variable domain is DARVTQTPRHKVTEMGQEVTMRCQPILGHNTVFWYRQTMMQGLELLAYFRNRAPLDDSGMPKDRFSAEMPDATLATLKIQPSEPRDSAVYFCASGRGQGGENEQFFGPGTRLTVL.

This chain connects TRBV4-3 to TRBJ2-7; D is ambiguous. This CDR3 comprises 15 residues. Trimming cost V 1 base and J 0 bases, with 10 bases left between them. Germline CDR1 is LGHNA and CDR2 is YSLEER. The CDR3 DNA follows: TGCGCCAGCAGCCAAGCCTACGCGAGCTCCTACGAGCAGTACTTC. Protein product: CASSQAYASSYEQYF.

V and J are TRBV25-1 and TRBJ2-7; no firm D call. Germline-derived CDR1 and CDR2 are MGHDK and SYGVNS. The CDR3 covers 16 residues. V gave up 3 bases and J gave up 6 bases, with 21 bases separating them. CDR3: CASSDAGQDSQGEQYF. The CDR3 DNA is TGTGCCAGCAGTGATGCTGGGCAGGATTCTCAAGGCGAGCAGTACTTC.

This clone appeared a single time. The CDR3 nucleotides read TGTGCCAGCAGCCGGCAGAGCTCCTACAATGAGCAGTTCTTC. It is translated as CASSRQSSYNEQFF. This rearrangement joins TRBV7-2 to TRBJ2-1; D not certain. V was clipped by 5 bases and J by 0 bases, with 8 bases between them. The CDR3 length is 14 residues. Germline assignment: CDR1 SGHTA and CDR2 FQGNSA.

The chain has TRBV5-1 and TRBJ2-7; 7 nucleotides align to TRBD2. The CDR3 is 15 residues long. Germline lookup yields CDR1 SGHRS and CDR2 YFSETQ. V was clipped by 1 base and J by 0 bases; unmatched bases: 4. CDR3 in amino acids: CASSLTSDPSYEQYF. As DNA, the CDR3 is TGCGCCAGCAGCTTGACTAGCGACCCCTCCTACGAGCAGTACTTC. The full variable domain, with the rest looked up from reference TRBV5-1 and TRBJ2-7, is KAGVTQTPRYLIKTRGQQVTLSCSPISGHRSVSWYQQTPGQGLQFLFEYFSETQRNKGNFPGRFSGRQFSNSRSEMNVSTLELGDSALYLCASSLTSDPSYEQYFGPGTRLTVT.

The J gene is TRBJ2-1, the V gene TRBV6-1, with a tentative D call TRBD2 (6 bases). The CDR3 has 15 residues. Between the trimmed V and J ends, which lost 7 bases and 0 bases, there was a span of 13 bases. CDR1 is MNHNS, CDR2 SASEGT, per germline. The CDR3 DNA reads TGTGCCAGCATATTAGCGGTGACCTCCTACAATGAGCAGTTCTTC. It yields the protein CASILAVTSYNEQFF.

CDR3: CASSFGLAGGITDTQYF. CDR3 DNA sequence: TGTGCCAGCAGCTTTGGACTAGCGGGGGGGATAACAGATACGCAGTATTTT. V usage is TRBV5-6 and J usage is TRBJ2-3; 15 bases are shared with TRBD2. This CDR3 comprises 17 residues. The J segment lost 3 bases and the V segment lost 2 bases, leaving 4 bases of the junction unmatched. From germline, CDR1 is SGHDT and CDR2 YYEEEE.

Only one count was recorded for this clone. The chain employs TRBV15 and TRBJ1-4; no reliable D call. Trimming took 1 base from V and 8 from J, leaving 14 bases between them. Germline assignment: CDR1 LNHNV and CDR2 YYDKDF (reference sequence). This CDR3 has 15 amino acids. This chain's CDR3 is CATSRGGSLAEKLFF. CDR3 DNA sequence: TGTGCCACCAGCAGAGGCGGCAGCTTGGCGGAAAAACTGTTTTTT.

In its sample, this clone was seen a few times. The rearrangement joins TRBV19 to TRBJ2-2; D gene ambiguous. The V and J ends lost 3 bases and 6 bases respectively, with 5 bases between them. Per the germline V gene, CDR1 is LNHDA and CDR2 is SQIVND (reference sequence). The length of the CDR3 is 12 residues. Here the CDR3 reads CASSIFPGELFF. For the CDR3, the DNA is TGTGCCAGTAGTATCTTCCCCGGGGAGCTGTTTTTT.

This chain links TRBV18 with TRBJ2-7; 7 bases fit TRBD1. In germline, CDR1 is KGHSH, CDR2 LQKENI. V gave up 2 bases and J gave up 2 bases; unmatched junction bases: 6. CDR3 length: 15 amino acids. The CDR3 loop reads CASSPKQGPPYEQYF. The CDR3 bases are TGTGCCAGCTCACCAAAACAGGGGCCCCCCTACGAGCAGTACTTC. The full variable domain, its missing parts supplied by reference TRBV18 and TRBJ2-7, is NAGVMQNPRHLVRRRGQEARLRCSPMKGHSHVYWYRQLPEEGLKFMVYLQKENIIDESGMPKERFSAEFPKEGPSILRIQQVVRGDSAAYFCASSPKQGPPYEQYFGPGTRLTVT.

CDR3 DNA sequence: TGCGCCAGCAGCCCTCGGACTAGCGGGAAGTACGAGCAGTACTTC. Translating it yields CASSPRTSGKYEQYF. The rearrangement uses TRBV4-3 and TRBJ2-7; 12 nucleotides match TRBD2. Trimming removed 4 bases from V and 4 bases from J; junction bases left unmatched: 5. The CDR3 consists of 15 residues. Per germline, CDR1 LGHNA and CDR2 YSLEER.

The chain is built from TRBV18 and TRBJ2-5; TRBD1 agrees at 7 bases. This CDR3 contains 14 residues. Germline assignment: CDR1 KGHSH and CDR2 LQKENI. V trimming: 6 bases; J trimming: 4 bases; junction bases outside the gene matches: 8. In nucleotides, the CDR3 is TGTGCCAGCTCCCCCGCTACAGGGGTAGAGACCCAGTACTTC. Its protein is CASSPATGVETQYF.

The chain combines TRBV14 with TRBJ2-1; D call uncertain. Germline lookup yields CDR1 SGHDN and CDR2 FVKESK. This CDR3 spans 12 amino acids. V shed 0 bases and J shed 11 bases, with 8 bases lying between them. The CDR3 spells CASSQDRLKQFF. As DNA, the CDR3 is TGTGCCAGCAGCCAAGATCGACTCAAGCAGTTCTTC.

The chain is built from TRBV19 and TRBJ1-5; D gene ambiguous. CDR3 size: 16 residues. Trimming shortened V by 6 bases and J by 0 bases, and 15 bases separated the two germline ends. In germline, CDR1 is LNHDA, CDR2 SQIVND (reference sequence). The CDR3 region has the DNA TGTGCCAGTAGCCACCGGGGAGACCTTAGCAATCAGCCCCAGCATTTT. This gives the protein CASSHRGDLSNQPQHF.

The chain couples TRBV27 to TRBJ1-2, with 7 nucleotides matching TRBD1. In germline, CDR1 is MNHEY, CDR2 SMNVEV (reference sequence). The CDR3 consists of 14 residues. After removal of 4 bases from V and 5 bases from J, the junction contained 7 bases not matched to a gene. The CDR3 protein is CASSYRGDWYGYTF. CDR3 nucleotide sequence: TGTGCCAGCAGTTACAGGGGAGATTGGTATGGCTACACCTTC.

The V call is TRBV27, the J call TRBJ1-5, with D tentatively TRBD1 (5 bases). V gave up 6 bases and J gave up 0 bases, with 12 bases separating them. Germline-derived CDR1 and CDR2 are MNHEY and SMNVEV (reference sequence). The CDR3 runs 15 residues. The CDR3 DNA is TGTGCCAGCAGCCGGGGACCTTATAGCAATCAGCCCCAGCATTTT. This codes for CASSRGPYSNQPQHF.

The V call is TRBV5-5, the J call TRBJ2-1, with 11 positions matching TRBD1. Per the germline V gene, CDR1 is SGHKS and CDR2 is YYEKEE (reference sequence). CDR3 size: 15 residues. Trimming removed 0 bases from V and 8 bases from J; junction bases left unmatched: 4. CDR3 in DNA: TGTGCCAGCAGCTTGGCATGGACAGGGGGCCATGAGCAGTTCTTC. This sequence encodes CASSLAWTGGHEQFF.

V usage is TRBV29-1 and J usage is TRBJ2-3; TRBD1 matches at 8 bases. The CDR3 is made up of 16 amino acids. V lost 4 bases, J lost 1 base, and 10 bases stayed unmatched. The germline gives CDR1 SQVTM, CDR2 ANQGSEA. The CDR3: CSVGQGALIGTDTQYF. DNA for the CDR3: TGCAGCGTTGGTCAGGGGGCGCTTATCGGCACAGATACGCAGTATTTT.

This chain uses TRBV19 with TRBJ2-3; D not certain. Between the trimmed V and J ends, which lost 2 bases and 0 bases, there was a span of 3 bases. The CDR3 runs 13 residues. Looked up from germline, CDR1 is LNHDA and CDR2 is SQIVND (reference sequence). CDR3 in DNA: TGTGCCAGTAGTATACAGAGCACAGATACGCAGTATTTT. Translating gives CASSIQSTDTQYF.